This entry features one TCR beta chain sequence. Its antigen is unidentified. The sample comes from a study of T cell repertoires in ileal Crohn's disease. Looking at the study overall: Median disease duration was around eight years; 35% to 45% smoked at surgery. All patients had surgery for stricturing (61%) or penetrating (approximately 39%) disease. About half received postoperative treatment, roughly ten with thiopurines and 15 to 20 anti-TNF. Study-level findings and limits: Compared with non-smokers, active smokers at surgery showed more clonal expansions.

Assay: immunoSEQ multiplex PCR; the TCRdb copy retains only in-frame clones and omits some. The table has 9,500 to 15,000 clones, around 77% seen once. CDR3 size: 15 residues. CDR1 is LGHNA and CDR2 is YNFKEQ in the germline V gene. V was clipped by 1 base and J by 2 bases, with 8 bases between them. The V gene is TRBV4-2, the J gene TRBJ2-2, with D possibly matching TRBD2 (5 bases). The TCR comes from an adult with Crohn's disease. Sequenced material: ileal tissue. The CDR3 DNA follows: TGTGCCAGCAGCCAAGCGGGGATTAACACCGGGGAGCTGTTTTTT. This sequence encodes CASSQAGINTGELFF.